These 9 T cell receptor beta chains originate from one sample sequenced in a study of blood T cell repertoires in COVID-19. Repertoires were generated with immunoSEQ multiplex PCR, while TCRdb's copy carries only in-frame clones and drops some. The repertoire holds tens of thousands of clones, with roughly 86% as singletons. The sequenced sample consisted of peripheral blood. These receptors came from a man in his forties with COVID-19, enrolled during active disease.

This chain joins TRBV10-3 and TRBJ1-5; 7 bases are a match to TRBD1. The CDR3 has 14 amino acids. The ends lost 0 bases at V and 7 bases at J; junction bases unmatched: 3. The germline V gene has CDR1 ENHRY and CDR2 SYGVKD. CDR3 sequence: CAISESRQGQPQHF. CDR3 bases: TGTGCCATCAGTGAGTCGAGACAGGGACAGCCCCAGCATTTT.

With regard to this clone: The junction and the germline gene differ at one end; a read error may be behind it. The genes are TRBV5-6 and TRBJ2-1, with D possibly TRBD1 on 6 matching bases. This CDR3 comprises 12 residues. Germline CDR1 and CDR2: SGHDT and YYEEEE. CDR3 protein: CASSLSGTGSLF. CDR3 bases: TGTGCCAGCAGCTTAAGTGGAACAGGGAGCCTCTTC.

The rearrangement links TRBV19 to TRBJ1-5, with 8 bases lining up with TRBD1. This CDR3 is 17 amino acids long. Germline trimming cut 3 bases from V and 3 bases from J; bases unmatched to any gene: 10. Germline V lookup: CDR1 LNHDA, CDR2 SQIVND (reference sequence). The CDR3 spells CASSIPRTGRLNQPQHF. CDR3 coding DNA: TGTGCCAGTAGTATCCCGCGGACAGGGCGACTCAATCAGCCCCAGCATTTT.

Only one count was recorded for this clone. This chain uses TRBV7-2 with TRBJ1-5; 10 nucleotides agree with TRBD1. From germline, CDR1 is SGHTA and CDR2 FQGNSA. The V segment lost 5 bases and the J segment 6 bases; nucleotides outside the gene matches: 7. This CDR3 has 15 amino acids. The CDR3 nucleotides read TGTGCCAGCAGCACGCGACAGGGGGCGACTCAGCCCCAGCATTTT. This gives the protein CASSTRQGATQPQHF.

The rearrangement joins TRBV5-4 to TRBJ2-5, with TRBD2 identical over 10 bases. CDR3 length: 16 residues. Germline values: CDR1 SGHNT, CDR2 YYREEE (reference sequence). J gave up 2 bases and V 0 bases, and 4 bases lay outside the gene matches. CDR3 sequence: CASSLGLAGVQETQYF. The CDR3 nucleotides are TGTGCCAGCAGCTTGGGGCTAGCGGGGGTACAAGAGACCCAGTACTTC.

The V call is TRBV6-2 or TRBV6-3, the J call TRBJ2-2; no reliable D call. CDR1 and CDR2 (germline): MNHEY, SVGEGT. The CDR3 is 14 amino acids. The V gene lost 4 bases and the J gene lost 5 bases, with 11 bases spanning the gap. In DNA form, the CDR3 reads TGTGCCAGCAGTTTCTCCCGTGTGACCGGGGAGCTGTTTTTT. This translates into CASSFSRVTGELFF.

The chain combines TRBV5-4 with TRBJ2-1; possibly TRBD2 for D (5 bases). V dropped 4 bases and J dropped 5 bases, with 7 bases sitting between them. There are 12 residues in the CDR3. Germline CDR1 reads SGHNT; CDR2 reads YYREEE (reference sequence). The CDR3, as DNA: TGTGCCAGCAGCCCGACTAACAATGAGCAGTTCTTC. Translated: CASSPTNNEQFF.

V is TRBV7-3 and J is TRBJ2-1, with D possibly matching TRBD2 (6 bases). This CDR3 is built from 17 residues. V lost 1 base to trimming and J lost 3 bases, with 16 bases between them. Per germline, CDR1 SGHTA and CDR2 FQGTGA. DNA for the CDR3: TGTGCCAGCAGCTTAAATAGCGGAGAGGGGTTCTACAATGAGCAGTTCTTC. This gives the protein CASSLNSGEGFYNEQFF. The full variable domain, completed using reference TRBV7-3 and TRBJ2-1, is GAGVSQTPSNKVTEKGKYVELRCDPISGHTALYWYRQSLGQGPEFLIYFQGTGAADDSGLPNDRFFAVRPEGSVSTLKIQRTERGDSAVYLCASSLNSGEGFYNEQFFGPGTRLTVL.

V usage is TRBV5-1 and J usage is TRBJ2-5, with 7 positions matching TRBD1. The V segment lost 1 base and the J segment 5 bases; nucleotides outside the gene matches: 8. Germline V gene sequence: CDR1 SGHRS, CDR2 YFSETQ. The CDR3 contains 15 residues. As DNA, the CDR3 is TGCGCCAGCAGCTTGAGCCGACAGGGTCTCGAGACCCAGTACTTC. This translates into CASSLSRQGLETQYF.